The 2 T cell receptor beta chains below all came from one sample that was sequenced in a study of cytomegalovirus exposure and HLA in healthy donors. The study ran its PCR with 60 Vbeta and 13 Jbeta primers. Libraries were prepared by immunoSEQ multiplex PCR; TCRdb keeps only in-frame clonotypes and omits some of them. The sample lists approximately 100,000 clones, 70% to 85% occurring once. The sample taken for sequencing was PBMCs. These receptors were collected from a woman in her thirties or forties in good health and CMV-seronegative.

The chain couples TRBV30 to TRBJ1-5; 11 bases are a match to TRBD1. CDR3 length: 14 residues. Trimming removed 4 bases from V and 5 bases from J; junction bases left unmatched: 4. CDR1 is GTSNPN, CDR2 SVGIG, per germline (reference sequence). As DNA, the CDR3 is TGTGCCTGGAAGGGACAGGGGGGCCATCAGCCCCAGCATTTT. It codes for CAWKGQGGHQPQHF.

The rearrangement uses TRBV10-3 and TRBJ2-1; 10 bases match TRBD1. The CDR3 covers 14 residues. The V gene end was trimmed by 3 bases and the J gene end by 8 bases; junction bases not matched to a gene: 4. Germline V gene lookup returns CDR1 ENHRY and CDR2 SYGVKD. The CDR3 region has the DNA TGTGCCATCAGTGACGTCGGGACAGGGGATGAGCAGTTCTTC. Encoded protein: CAISDVGTGDEQFF.